The 7 T cell receptor beta chains below were found in one sample sequenced in a study. TCRdb ran MiXCR on the RT-PCR reads and lists one entry per CDR3 protein. Of about 680,000 distinct CDR3 sequences in the sample, 12% to 15% were seen once. Sequenced sample: memory CD4+ T cells from blood. Receptors originate from a female donor in good health, serving as a healthy control.

The chain combines TRBV20-1 with TRBJ2-7; D call uncertain. Trimming took 5 bases from V and 3 from J, leaving 17 bases between them. The CDR3 consists of 14 residues. Germline V gene sequence: CDR1 DFQATT, CDR2 SNEGSKA (reference sequence). CDR3 in DNA: TGCAGTGCTTACCTTCCCGAGACTCGCTACGAGCAGTACTTC. It yields the protein CSAYLPETRYEQYF.

The V and J genes are TRBV27 and TRBJ2-3, with D perhaps matching TRBD1 or TRBD2 (5 bases each). CDR1 is MNHEY and CDR2 is SMNVEV in the germline V gene (reference sequence). Between the trimmed V and J ends, which lost 0 bases and 1 base, there was a span of 8 bases. The CDR3 has 15 residues. CDR3 sequence reads: CASSLSLGRTDTQYF. CDR3 nucleotide sequence: TGTGCCAGCAGTTTATCCCTGGGACGCACAGATACGCAGTATTTT.

The chain couples TRBV6-1 to TRBJ2-5; tentatively, D is TRBD2 (5 bases). V was pared by 1 base and J by 9 bases, with 15 bases between. The CDR3 covers 14 residues. Germline values: CDR1 MNHNS, CDR2 SASEGT. CDR3 bases: TGTGCCAGCAGTGAAGGGCTGATGAACGGGGCCCAGTACTTC. This sequence encodes CASSEGLMNGAQYF.

In its sample, this clonotype was seen a few times. The chain is built from TRBV25-1 and TRBJ2-7; perhaps D is TRBD1 or TRBD2 (6 bases each). This CDR3 region has 12 residues. Trimming pared 6 bases from V and 5 bases from J, leaving 11 bases between. Per germline, CDR1 MGHDK and CDR2 SYGVNS. The CDR3 sequence: CASRTRGNEQYF. The CDR3 DNA sequence: TGTGCCAGCAGGACTAGGGGGAACGAGCAGTACTTC.

This clonotype was detected only a few times. The CDR3 is CASRVLETQYF. The CDR3 DNA sequence: TGTGCCAGCAGGGTACTAGAGACCCAGTACTTC. The chain has TRBV2 and TRBJ2-5; D remains unclear. CDR1 is SNHLY and CDR2 is FYNNEI in the germline V gene. CDR3 length: 11 amino acids. The ends were cut back, 6 bases at V and 4 bases at J, with 6 bases in the middle.

This chain connects TRBV6-2 or TRBV6-3 to TRBJ1-5, with D uncertain. Trimming removed 6 bases at V and 5 bases at J, with 11 bases between. CDR3 length equals 13 residues. In germline, CDR1 is MNHEY, CDR2 SVGEGT. The CDR3 coding sequence is TGTGCCAGCAGGAACAAAAGTTATCAGCCCCAGCATTTT. Translating gives CASRNKSYQPQHF.

This clonotype was picked up many times. The rearrangement uses TRBV28 and TRBJ2-1; D is perhaps TRBD1 or TRBD2 (5 bases each). The CDR3 sequence is 15 residues long. With 7 bases removed from V and 2 bases from J, the gap between germline ends came to 15 bases. Per germline, CDR1 MDHEN and CDR2 SYDVKM. The CDR3 nucleotides read TGTGCCAGCATCCCTGGGGGAGAAGCCTACAATGAGCAGTTCTTC. It codes for CASIPGGEAYNEQFF.